Following are 30 T cell receptor beta chains from one sample sequenced in a study of CD4 T cells in relation to SARS-CoV-2 and coronaviruses. The repertoire was sequenced with immunoSEQ multiplex PCR; TCRdb's copy has only in-frame clones and lacks some. The sample lists about 70,000 clones, over 70% occurring once. Before the COVID-19 pandemic, during about 2011-2019, CD4+ T cells were taken from unexposed donors. The sample consisted of memory CD4+ T cells from PBMCs. The receptors shown here come from a human donor in good health.

V gene TRBV5-6 combines with J gene TRBJ2-3; D remains ambiguous. The CDR3 spans 12 residues. Germline V lookup: CDR1 SGHDT, CDR2 YYEEEE. Trimming left V 3 bases short and J 8 bases short, with 10 bases between. This CDR3 is CASSSYSGTQYF. The CDR3 coding sequence is TGTGCCAGCAGCTCTTATTCGGGTACGCAGTATTTT.

CDR3 DNA sequence: TGTGCCAGCAGAACAACTAATGAAAAACTGTTTTTT. Amino acids: CASRTTNEKLFF. V and J are TRBV2 and TRBJ1-4; unclear D gene. The length of the CDR3 is 12 residues. The germline CDR1 and CDR2 sequences are SNHLY and FYNNEI. V gave up 6 bases and J gave up 0 bases, with 2 bases separating them.

In this sample, this clone turned up once. The chain recombines TRBV24-1 with TRBJ1-2; D may be TRBD1 (5 bases). The V end was cut by 3 bases, the J end by 8 bases, with 15 bases between. CDR1 is KGHDR and CDR2 is SFDVKD in the germline V gene. The CDR3 has 14 amino acids. The CDR3 protein is CATSDRLSGTGYTF. The CDR3 DNA reads TGTGCCACCAGTGATCGGTTGTCAGGGACCGGCTACACCTTC.

A remark on this clone: At one end, the junction sequence differs from germline, possibly due to a read error. The chain joins TRBV19 to TRBJ1-4; weak D call: TRBD1 (6 bases). The V gene's germline CDR1 is LNHDA and CDR2 SQIVND (reference sequence). There are 14 residues in the CDR3. CDR3 residues: CASSLDRQIEKLFF. The CDR3 DNA sequence: TGTGCCAGTAGTCTAGACAGGCAAATTGAAAAACTGTTTTTT.

CDR3 bases: TGTGCCAGCAGCTTAGTTCCGGGGCATAATTCACCCCTCCACTTT. It codes for CASSLVPGHNSPLHF. This chain joins TRBV7-2 and TRBJ1-6; TRBD1 is a possible D gene (5 bases). CDR1 is SGHTA and CDR2 is FQGNSA in the germline V gene. Between the trimmed V and J ends, which lost 1 base and 5 bases, there was a span of 9 bases. The CDR3 loop spans 15 amino acids.

V usage is TRBV3-1 (or the pseudogene TRBV3-2) and J usage is TRBJ1-4, with a weak D call TRBD1 (5 bases). V lost 3 bases and J 7 bases, leaving 12 bases between the germline ends. The germline CDR1 and CDR2 sequences are LGHDT and YNNKEL (reference sequence). This CDR3 is 14 amino acids long. The CDR3 DNA reads as TGTGCCAGCAGCCATCGGGAAAGGGGTGAAAAACTGTTTTTT. Translated: CASSHRERGEKLFF.

This clone showed up just once. The chain couples TRBV5-1 to TRBJ1-2; D unclear. From germline, CDR1 is SGHRS and CDR2 YFSETQ. The CDR3 runs to 16 residues. Trimming took 5 bases from V and 3 from J, leaving 20 bases between them. Here the CDR3 DNA reads TGCGCCAGCAGACCCGGACTGGGCGCCTCCGACTATGGCTACACCTTC. Amino acids: CASRPGLGASDYGYTF. The full variable domain, with the rest looked up from reference TRBV5-1 and TRBJ1-2, is KAGVTQTPRYLIKTRGQQVTLSCSPISGHRSVSWYQQTPGQGLQFLFEYFSETQRNKGNFPGRFSGRQFSNSRSEMNVSTLELGDSALYLCASRPGLGASDYGYTFGSGTRLTVV.

J is TRBJ2-7 and V is TRBV27, with D perhaps given as TRBD1 or TRBD2 (6 bases each). There are 15 residues in the CDR3. Germline-derived CDR1 and CDR2 are MNHEY and SMNVEV (reference sequence). The germline V and J ends were trimmed by 3 bases and 4 bases, with 16 bases remaining between them. The CDR3 region is CASSFSTGAGYEQYF. CDR3 coding DNA: TGTGCCAGCAGTTTTTCCACGGGGGCTGGGTACGAGCAGTACTTC.

The table lists this clone with a few counts. V is TRBV19 and J is TRBJ2-1; 7 nucleotides align to TRBD1. Looked up from germline, CDR1 is LNHDA and CDR2 is SQIVND (reference sequence). The CDR3 runs 15 residues. The trim removed 7 bases at V and 4 bases at J, leaving 10 bases unmatched. CDR3 sequence (DNA): TGTGCCAGTACCCTCAACAGGGGTGGGTACAATGAGCAGTTCTTC. This sequence encodes CASTLNRGGYNEQFF. The complete variable domain, with remaining parts taken from reference TRBV19 and TRBJ2-1, reads DGGITQSPKYLFRKEGQNVTLSCEQNLNHDAMYWYRQDPGQGLRLIYYSQIVNDFQKGDIAEGYSVSREKKESFPLTVTSAQKNPTAFYLCASTLNRGGYNEQFFGPGTRLTVL.

The chain employs TRBV4-2 and TRBJ1-2; 7 bases are shared with TRBD1. The J segment lost 8 bases and the V segment lost 4 bases, leaving 7 bases of the junction unmatched. The CDR3 loop spans 13 amino acids. Germline V gives CDR1 LGHNA, CDR2 YNFKEQ. The CDR3 loop is CASSPGQREGYTF. CDR3 nucleotide sequence: TGTGCCAGCAGCCCGGGACAGCGAGAGGGCTACACCTTC.

V gene TRBV19 combines with J gene TRBJ2-2, with no clear D. V was cut by 1 base and J by 4 bases, with 7 bases left in between. The CDR3 loop spans 14 amino acids. CDR1 is LNHDA, CDR2 SQIVND, per germline (reference sequence). CDR3 sequence: CASSIAGSTGELFF. CDR3 sequence (DNA): TGTGCCAGTAGTATAGCGGGCAGCACCGGGGAGCTGTTTTTT.

The chain employs TRBV5-1 and TRBJ2-1, with 8 bases matching TRBD2. Germline CDR1 and CDR2: SGHRS and YFSETQ. V was clipped by 0 bases and J by 1 base; unmatched bases: 6. The CDR3 is 17 amino acids. The CDR3 loop reads CASSLGRSGSSYNEQFF. For the CDR3, the DNA is TGCGCCAGCAGCTTGGGAAGAAGCGGGAGTTCCTACAATGAGCAGTTCTTC.

This clone was recorded a few times. The J gene is TRBJ2-7, the V gene TRBV7-9; TRBD1 agrees at 9 bases. V lost 4 bases to trimming and J lost 9 bases; unmatched junction nucleotides: 10. The CDR3 contains 14 residues. Germline loops: CDR1 SEHNR, CDR2 FQNEAQ (reference sequence). The CDR3: CASSSTITGGGQYF. CDR3 DNA: TGTGCCAGCAGCTCGACTATTACAGGGGGCGGGCAGTACTTC.

V gene TRBV5-1 combines with J gene TRBJ2-7, with D perhaps given as TRBD1 or TRBD2 (6 bases each). Germline V gene sequence: CDR1 SGHRS, CDR2 YFSETQ. This CDR3 has 14 residues. V gave up 0 bases and J gave up 3 bases, with 10 bases separating them. This CDR3 is CASSLVQGGYEQYF. Here the CDR3 DNA reads TGCGCCAGCAGCTTGGTACAGGGAGGCTACGAGCAGTACTTC. The full variable domain, its missing parts supplied by reference TRBV5-1 and TRBJ2-7, is KAGVTQTPRYLIKTRGQQVTLSCSPISGHRSVSWYQQTPGQGLQFLFEYFSETQRNKGNFPGRFSGRQFSNSRSEMNVSTLELGDSALYLCASSLVQGGYEQYFGPGTRLTVT.

The table lists this clone with a count of one. The CDR3 loop reads CASSSGLGAGQYF. The CDR3 DNA reads as TGTGCCAGCAGCTCAGGGTTGGGGGCAGGGCAGTACTTC. J is TRBJ2-7 and V is TRBV7-7; D might be TRBD1 (6 bases). The CDR3 is made up of 13 amino acids. The germline V gene encodes CDR1 SSHAT and CDR2 FNYEAQ (reference sequence). The germline V and J ends were trimmed by 4 bases and 9 bases, with 16 bases remaining between them.

The chain joins TRBV2 to TRBJ1-2; D uncertain. Per germline, CDR1 SNHLY and CDR2 FYNNEI. Trimming took 4 bases from V and 4 from J, leaving 19 bases between them. The CDR3 extends over 16 amino acids. The DNA for the CDR3 is TGTGCCAGCAGTGGTATTCCTTACCGATGGACCTATGGCTACACCTTC. Translated, it gives CASSGIPYRWTYGYTF.

The chain recombines TRBV7-6 with TRBJ2-3, with 13 nucleotides matching TRBD2. This CDR3 comprises 17 residues. After removal of 5 bases from V and 8 bases from J, the junction contained 13 bases not matched to a gene. Germline CDR1 SGHVS, CDR2 FNYEAQ. CDR3 protein: CASSLLPSGLAGVTQYF. CDR3 nucleotide sequence: TGTGCCAGCAGCCTTCTCCCGAGCGGACTAGCGGGAGTTACGCAGTATTTT.

This clone was recorded only once. V is TRBV3-1 (or the pseudogene TRBV3-2) and J is TRBJ2-1; 7 nucleotides match TRBD2. There are 17 residues in the CDR3. Germline V gene lookup returns CDR1 LGHDT and CDR2 YNNKEL (reference sequence). The V gene end was trimmed by 4 bases and the J gene end by 6 bases; junction bases not matched to a gene: 15. The CDR3 sequence: CASSPFTSTGGRNEQFF. CDR3 bases: TGTGCCAGCAGCCCTTTCACCTCTACGGGAGGCCGCAATGAGCAGTTCTTC.

This clone was counted a few times. The chain employs TRBV9 and TRBJ1-4, with a weak D call TRBD1 (5 bases). The CDR3 has 16 residues. V lost 5 bases and J lost 4, with 18 bases in between. Germline CDR1 is SGDLS and CDR2 is YYNGEE. The CDR3 spells CASSASGGGNNEKLFF. CDR3 DNA sequence: TGTGCCAGCAGTGCAAGTGGGGGGGGAAATAATGAAAAACTGTTTTTT.

This clone was detected only once. The rearrangement joins TRBV5-1 to TRBJ2-7, with D perhaps given as TRBD1 or TRBD2 (6 bases each). V lost 3 bases and J 4 bases, leaving 20 bases between the germline ends. Per germline, CDR1 SGHRS and CDR2 YFSETQ. The CDR3 loop spans 16 amino acids. CDR3 nucleotides: TGCGCCAGCAGCTCCGGGGGCGAACTTCTACCATACGAGCAGTACTTC. Translation gives CASSSGGELLPYEQYF.

V and J are TRBV7-9 and TRBJ2-5, with 9 bases lining up with TRBD1. V lost 1 base to trimming and J lost 5 bases; unmatched junction nucleotides: 5. This CDR3 contains 15 residues. Germline assignment: CDR1 SEHNR and CDR2 FQNEAQ (reference sequence). The CDR3 DNA reads TGTGCCAGCAGCTTAGATGGACAGGGGTTGGAGACCCAGTACTTC. Translating it yields CASSLDGQGLETQYF.

This clone appeared once. This chain joins TRBV7-2 and TRBJ1-5, with TRBD1 matching over 12 bases. Germline CDR1 reads SGHTA; CDR2 reads FQGNSA. This CDR3 has 17 residues. J was trimmed by 7 bases and V by 5 bases; bases with no gene match: 12. The CDR3 reads CASSPMDSGQGAQPQHF. As DNA, the CDR3 is TGTGCCAGCAGCCCAATGGACTCGGGACAGGGGGCCCAGCCCCAGCATTTT.

V and J are TRBV3-1 (or the pseudogene TRBV3-2) and TRBJ2-1; D is perhaps TRBD1 (5 bases). This CDR3 contains 16 residues. The germline V gene encodes CDR1 LGHDT and CDR2 YNNKEL (reference sequence). V lost 6 bases and J 4 bases, leaving 19 bases between the germline ends. The CDR3 sequence is CASSLLTGFRYNEQFF. CDR3 nucleotide sequence: TGTGCCAGCAGTCTCCTTACAGGATTTCGGTACAATGAGCAGTTCTTC.

This chain links TRBV11-1 with TRBJ1-1; D is unresolved. The CDR3 runs to 15 residues. Trimming stripped 0 bases from V and 0 bases from J, with 8 bases between. Germline CDR1 SGHAT, CDR2 FQDESV (reference sequence). The CDR3 bases are TGTGCCAGCAGCTTAGCGGGGAACATGAACACTGAAGCTTTCTTT. Its protein is CASSLAGNMNTEAFF.

The chain employs TRBV5-1 and TRBJ1-4; D is perhaps TRBD1 (5 bases). Between the trimmed V and J ends, which lost 4 bases and 8 bases, there was a span of 18 bases. From germline, CDR1 is SGHRS and CDR2 YFSETQ. The CDR3 has 15 residues. The CDR3 sequence: CASSTGGVAGEKLFF. The CDR3 nucleotides are TGCGCCAGCAGCACGGGGGGGGTCGCTGGAGAAAAACTGTTTTTT.

This chain connects TRBV6-1 to TRBJ2-1; 9 bases are a match to TRBD2. This CDR3 contains 18 residues. Germline V gene data show CDR1 as MNHNS and CDR2 as SASEGT. V was clipped by 2 bases and J by 8 bases; unmatched bases: 16. This CDR3 reads CASSEPTVAGVAHHEQFF. The CDR3 DNA is TGTGCCAGCAGTGAACCGACGGTAGCGGGAGTTGCCCACCATGAGCAGTTCTTC.

This rearrangement joins TRBV5-1 to TRBJ2-5; D tentatively reads TRBD1 or TRBD2 (5 bases each). CDR3 length equals 13 residues. Germline loops: CDR1 SGHRS, CDR2 YFSETQ. Trimming took off 4 bases at V and 5 bases at J, with 12 bases between the two ends. The CDR3 is CASSLGGGETQYF. In DNA, the CDR3 is TGCGCCAGCAGCCTTGGGGGTGGGGAGACCCAGTACTTC.

The table lists this clone with a count of one. The chain uses TRBV7-9 and TRBJ2-3; D could derive from TRBD1 or TRBD2 (5 bases each). This CDR3 region has 16 residues. Trimming took 3 bases from V and 3 from J, leaving 16 bases between them. The V gene's germline CDR1 is SEHNR and CDR2 FQNEAQ (reference sequence). The CDR3 DNA sequence: TGTGCCAGCAGCTTCCCCCCGGGACGGGCTACAGATACGCAGTATTTT. It specifies CASSFPPGRATDTQYF.

The genes are TRBV5-4 and TRBJ1-4, with 10 bases lining up with TRBD1. Trimming at V came to 0 bases and at J to 8 bases, leaving 4 bases not matched to a gene. The germline gives CDR1 SGHNT, CDR2 YYREEE (reference sequence). This CDR3 spans 15 amino acids. CDR3 in amino acids: CASSLGQGAREKLFF. The DNA of the CDR3 is TGTGCCAGCAGCTTGGGACAGGGGGCGCGAGAAAAACTGTTTTTT.

The chain carries TRBV7-3 and TRBJ2-7; D gene ambiguous. The CDR3 sequence is 12 residues long. CDR1 and CDR2 (germline): SGHTA, FQGTGA. V was cut by 6 bases and J by 0 bases, with 6 bases left in between. CDR3 residues: CASRGSSYEQYF. In DNA form, the CDR3 reads TGTGCCAGCAGAGGCAGCTCCTACGAGCAGTACTTC.